This T cell receptor (beta chain) comes out of a study of T cells after posttransplantation cyclophosphamide. The CDR3 consists of 15 residues. V lost 2 bases, J lost 2 bases, and 12 bases lay in between. Germline V gene sequence: CDR1 MNHEY, CDR2 SVGAGI. Assay used: immunoSEQ multiplex PCR; TCRdb lists only in-frame clones, some missing. Of some 33,000 clones in the sample, roughly 90% are singletons; the top ten hold 0.09% to 0.12%. The naive gate required viable CD3+CD4+ or CD3+CD8+ cells with CCR7+CD45RA+CD45RO-CD95-CD27+CD28+ phenotype. This receptor was taken from a man aged 25-40 years in good health and a related stem cell transplant donor. Material: naive CD4+ T cells sorted from blood. This chain joins TRBV6-5 and TRBJ2-5, with a weak D call TRBD2 (5 bases). The CDR3 here is CASSYVSRVQETQYF. CDR3 in DNA: TGTGCCAGCAGTTACGTCTCGCGGGTACAAGAGACCCAGTACTTC.